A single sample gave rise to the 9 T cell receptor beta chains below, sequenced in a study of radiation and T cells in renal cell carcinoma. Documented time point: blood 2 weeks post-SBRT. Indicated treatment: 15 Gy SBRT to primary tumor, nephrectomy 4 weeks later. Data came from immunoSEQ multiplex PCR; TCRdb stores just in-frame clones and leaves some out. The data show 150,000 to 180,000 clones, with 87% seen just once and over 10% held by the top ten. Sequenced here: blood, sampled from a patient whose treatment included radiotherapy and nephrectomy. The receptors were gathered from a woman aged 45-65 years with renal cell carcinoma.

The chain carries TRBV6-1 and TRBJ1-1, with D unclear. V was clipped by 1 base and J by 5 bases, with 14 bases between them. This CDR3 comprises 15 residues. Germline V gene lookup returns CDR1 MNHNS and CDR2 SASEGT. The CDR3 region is CASSEVEGVNTEAFF. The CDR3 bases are TGTGCCAGCAGTGAAGTGGAGGGAGTTAATACTGAAGCTTTCTTT.

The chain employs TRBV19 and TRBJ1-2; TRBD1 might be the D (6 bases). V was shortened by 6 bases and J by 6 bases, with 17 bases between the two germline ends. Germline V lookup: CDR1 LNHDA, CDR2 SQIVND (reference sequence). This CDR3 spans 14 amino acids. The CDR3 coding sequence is TGTGCCAGTAGAACCACCGGGGGGGGCGATGGCTACACCTTC. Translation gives CASRTTGGGDGYTF.

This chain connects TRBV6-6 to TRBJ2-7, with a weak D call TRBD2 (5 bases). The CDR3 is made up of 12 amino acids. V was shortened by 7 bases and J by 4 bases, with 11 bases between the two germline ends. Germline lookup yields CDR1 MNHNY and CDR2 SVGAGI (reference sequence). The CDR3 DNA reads TGTGCCAGCACCGCAGCGGCGTACGAGCAGTACTTC. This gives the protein CASTAAAYEQYF.

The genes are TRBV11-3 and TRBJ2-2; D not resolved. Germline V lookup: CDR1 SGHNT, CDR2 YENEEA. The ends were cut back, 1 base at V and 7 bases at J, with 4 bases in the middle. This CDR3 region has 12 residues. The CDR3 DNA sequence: TGTGCCAGCAGCTTAGTTTACGGGGAGCTGTTTTTT. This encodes CASSLVYGELFF.

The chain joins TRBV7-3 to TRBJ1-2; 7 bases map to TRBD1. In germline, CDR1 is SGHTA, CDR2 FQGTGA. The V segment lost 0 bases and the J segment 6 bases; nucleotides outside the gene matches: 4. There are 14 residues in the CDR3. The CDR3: CASSLTPGGDGYTF. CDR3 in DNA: TGTGCCAGCAGCTTAACGCCAGGGGGTGATGGCTACACCTTC.

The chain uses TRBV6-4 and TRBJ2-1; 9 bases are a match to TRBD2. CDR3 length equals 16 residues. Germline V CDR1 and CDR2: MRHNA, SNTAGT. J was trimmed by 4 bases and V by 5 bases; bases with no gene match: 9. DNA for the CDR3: TGTGCCAGCAGTCGGGATAGCGGGGGTTTATACAATGAGCAGTTCTTC. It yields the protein CASSRDSGGLYNEQFF.

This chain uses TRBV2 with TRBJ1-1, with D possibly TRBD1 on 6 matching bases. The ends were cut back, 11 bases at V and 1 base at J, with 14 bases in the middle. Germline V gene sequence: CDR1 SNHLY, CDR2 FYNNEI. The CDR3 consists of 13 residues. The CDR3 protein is CAACKDRNTEAFF. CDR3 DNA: TGTGCCGCTTGTAAGGACAGGAACACTGAAGCTTTCTTT.

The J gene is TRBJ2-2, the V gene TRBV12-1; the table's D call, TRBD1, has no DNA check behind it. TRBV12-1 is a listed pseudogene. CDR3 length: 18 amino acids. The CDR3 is CASSFRPQGEGFGGELFF. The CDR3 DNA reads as TGTGCCAGCAGCTTTAGGCCACAGGGTGAGGGGTTCGGCGGGGAGCTGTTTTTT.

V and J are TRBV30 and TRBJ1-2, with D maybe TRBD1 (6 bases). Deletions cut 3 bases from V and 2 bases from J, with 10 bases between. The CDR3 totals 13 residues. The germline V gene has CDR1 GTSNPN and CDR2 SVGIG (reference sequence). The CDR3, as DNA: TGTGCCTGGAGGCAAACAGGGAACTATGGCTACACCTTC. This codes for CAWRQTGNYGYTF.